This T cell receptor beta chain emerged from a study of T cell changes during pregnancy in multiple sclerosis. The CDR3 length is 16 residues. J gave up 0 bases and V 1 base, and 2 bases lay outside the gene matches. Looked up from germline, CDR1 is SGHDT and CDR2 is YYEEEE. The data were produced by immunoSEQ multiplex PCR, yet TCRdb's version contains in-frame clones alone and is incomplete. Seen here are about 61,000 clones, nearly 90% observed once, and the top ten hold approximately 1.7%. The rearrangement uses TRBV5-6 and TRBJ2-4; 9 nucleotides line up with TRBD1. The receptor was derived from a female donor with multiple sclerosis, enrolled in a pregnancy study. Here the sequenced sample was peripheral blood, taken in the first trimester of pregnancy. CDR3 residues: CASSLTGGLAKNIQYF. CDR3 DNA: TGTGCCAGCAGCTTGACAGGGGGCCTAGCCAAAAACATTCAGTACTTC.